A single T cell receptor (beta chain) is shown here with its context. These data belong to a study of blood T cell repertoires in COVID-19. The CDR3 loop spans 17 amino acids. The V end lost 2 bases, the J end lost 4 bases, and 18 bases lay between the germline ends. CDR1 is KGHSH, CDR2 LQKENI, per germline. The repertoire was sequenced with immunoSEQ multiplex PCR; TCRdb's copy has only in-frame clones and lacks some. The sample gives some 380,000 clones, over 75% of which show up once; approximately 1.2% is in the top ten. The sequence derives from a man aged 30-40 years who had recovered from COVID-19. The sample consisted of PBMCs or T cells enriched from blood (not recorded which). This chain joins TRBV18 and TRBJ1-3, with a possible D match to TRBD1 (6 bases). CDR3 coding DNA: TGTGCCAGCTCACCAAATATGGCAGGGGCCTCCGGAAACACCATATATTTT. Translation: CASSPNMAGASGNTIYF.